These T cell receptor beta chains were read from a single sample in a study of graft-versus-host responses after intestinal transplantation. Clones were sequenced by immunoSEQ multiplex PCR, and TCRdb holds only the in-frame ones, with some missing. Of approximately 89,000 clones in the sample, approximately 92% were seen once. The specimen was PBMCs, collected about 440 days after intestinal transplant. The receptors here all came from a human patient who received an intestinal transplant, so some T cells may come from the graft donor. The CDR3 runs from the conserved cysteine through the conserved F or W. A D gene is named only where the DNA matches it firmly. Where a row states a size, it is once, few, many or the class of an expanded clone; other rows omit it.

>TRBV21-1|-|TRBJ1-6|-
CASSKATHTVPSSYNSPLHF
TGTGCCAGCAGCAAAGCTACACACACGGTCCCTAGCTCCTATAATTCACCCCTCCACTTT
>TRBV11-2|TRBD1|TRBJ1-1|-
CASSLSPGQGNTEAFF
TGTGCCAGCAGCCTTTCCCCGGGACAGGGGAACACTGAAGCTTTCTTT
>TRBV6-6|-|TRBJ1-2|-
CASSYPRGAAFGYTF
TGTGCCAGCAGTTACCCCCGTGGAGCGGCCTTTGGCTACACCTTC
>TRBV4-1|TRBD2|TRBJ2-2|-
CASTREAGGANTGELFF
TGCGCCAGCACCCGAGAGGCGGGGGGCGCGAACACCGGGGAGCTGTTTTTT
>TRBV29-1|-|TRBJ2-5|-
CSVGAETYQETQYF
TGCAGCGTTGGGGCGGAAACCTATCAAGAGACCCAGTACTTC
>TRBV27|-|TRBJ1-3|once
CASSQTVQSGNTIYF
TGTGCCAGCAGCCAGACAGTACAATCTGGAAACACCATATATTTT
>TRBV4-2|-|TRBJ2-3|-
CASSHSLFPDTQYF
TGTGCCAGCAGCCATTCCCTTTTCCCGGATACGCAGTATTTT
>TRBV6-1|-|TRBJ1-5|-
CASSERQYSNQPQHF
TGTGCCAGCAGTGAACGACAGTATAGCAATCAGCCCCAGCATTTT
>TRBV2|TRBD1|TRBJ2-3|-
CASSTQGQGADTQYF
TGTGCCAGCAGCACACAGGGGCAGGGTGCAGATACGCAGTATTTT
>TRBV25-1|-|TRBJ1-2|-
CASSQGTSYYGYTF
TGTGCCAGCAGCCAAGGGACGTCCTACTATGGCTACACCTTC
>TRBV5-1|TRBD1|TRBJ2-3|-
CASSFDRDDTQYF
TGCGCCAGCAGCTTCGACAGGGACGATACGCAGTATTTT
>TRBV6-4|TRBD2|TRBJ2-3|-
CASSPGLATDTQYF
TGTGCCAGCAGCCCGGGACTAGCCACAGATACGCAGTATTTT
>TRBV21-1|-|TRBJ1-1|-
CASSKGQGKAFF
TGTGCCAGCAGCAAAGGCCAGGGGAAAGCTTTCTTT
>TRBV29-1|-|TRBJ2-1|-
CSVGHEQFF
TGCAGCGTTGGTCATGAGCAGTTCTTC
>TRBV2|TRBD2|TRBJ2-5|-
CARSGGQQETQYF
TGTGCGAGGAGCGGGGGGCAGCAAGAGACCCAGTACTTC
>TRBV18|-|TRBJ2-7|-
CASSPGCQGINEQYF
TGTGCCAGCTCACCCGGGTGTCAGGGAATCAACGAGCAGTACTTC
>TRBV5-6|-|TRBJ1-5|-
CASSLGVQPQHF
TGTGCCAGCAGCTTGGGAGTACAGCCCCAGCATTTT
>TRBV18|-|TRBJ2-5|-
CASSPTPTRETQYF
TGTGCCAGCTCACCCACCCCGACCCGGGAGACCCAGTACTTC